Below are 17 T cell receptor beta chains sequenced from a single sample in a study of T cells expressing NK-cell markers. TCRdb processed the 5' RACE reads again and assigns one entry to each CDR3 protein, with no DNA. This sample's clone table lists about 150,000 distinct CDR3 sequences. The sample comprised blood T cells: a sorted CD56 or NKG2C T cell subset, CD4+ or CD8+ T cells, or bulk PBMC T cells (not recorded which). The origin of the receptors is a woman in her forties or fifties in good health.

This sequence joins TRBV7-2 and TRBJ2-5; the D gene TCRdb calls, TRBD2, cannot be checked with no DNA. CDR1 and CDR2 from the germline V gene are SGHTA and FQGNSA. The length of the CDR3 is 14 residues. The CDR3 region is CASSTSSDAETQYF.

J is TRBJ2-3 and V is TRBV27. The CDR3 totals 14 residues. Germline V gene lookup returns CDR1 MNHEY and CDR2 SMNVEV (reference sequence). CDR3 loop: CASSLAEGTDTQYF.

This chain joins TRBV18 and TRBJ2-7. This CDR3 has 14 residues. CDR1 and CDR2 from the germline V gene are KGHSH and LQKENI. CDR3 protein: CASSPSDGPYEQYF.

CDR3 in amino acids: CASSQIRTLAKNIQYF. The V gene is TRBV3-1, the J gene TRBJ2-4. The germline V gene has CDR1 LGHDT and CDR2 YNNKEL (reference sequence). The CDR3 extends over 16 amino acids.

The chain has TRBV7-2 and TRBJ2-3; TCRdb's D call, TRBD1, is unchecked because there is no DNA. CDR1 and CDR2 from the germline V gene are SGHTA and FQGNSA. This CDR3 spans 18 amino acids. The CDR3 spells CASSFSYRGNLRGDTQYF.

The rearrangement uses TRBV11-2 and TRBJ1-1; there is no DNA to check the TCRdb D call of TRBD1. Germline lookup yields CDR1 SGHAT and CDR2 FQNNGV. This CDR3 region has 15 residues. The CDR3: CASSLVRQGTTEAFF.

The chain joins TRBV12-5 to TRBJ1-2; the TRBD1 assignment by TCRdb is unverifiable without DNA. The CDR3 runs to 14 residues. Germline values: CDR1 LGHNT, CDR2 FRNRAP. The CDR3 loop reads CASGMGVGDYGYTF.

CDR3 sequence: CASRSGGNYADTQYF. The chain combines TRBV7-9 with TRBJ2-3; TCRdb returns TRBD2, unconfirmable since there is no DNA. CDR3 length equals 15 residues. CDR1 and CDR2 from the germline V gene are SEHNR and FQNEAQ (reference sequence).

The chain uses TRBV12-3 or TRBV12-4 and TRBJ2-1; lacking DNA, the TRBD1 call made by TCRdb goes unchecked. This CDR3 spans 11 amino acids. CDR3 sequence: CASRAGGEQFF.

The chain uses TRBV10-3 and TRBJ2-3; TCRdb lists TRBD2, though no DNA is available to test this call. CDR1 and CDR2 from the germline V gene are ENHRY and SYGVKD. The CDR3 contains 16 residues. CDR3 sequence reads: CAIPRLAGRLADTQYF.

V and J are TRBV3-1 and TRBJ2-2. Germline assignment: CDR1 LGHDT and CDR2 YNNKEL (reference sequence). CDR3 length: 14 amino acids. The CDR3 spells CAASIQRGAGELFF.

V gene TRBV11-2 combines with J gene TRBJ1-4; absent DNA, TCRdb's TRBD1 call cannot be checked. Germline loops: CDR1 SGHAT, CDR2 FQNNGV. The CDR3 is made up of 17 amino acids. The CDR3 region is CASSPRPSTPGWEKLFF. The complete variable domain, with remaining parts taken from reference TRBV11-2 and TRBJ1-4, reads EAGVAQSPRYKIIEKRQSVAFWCNPISGHATLYWYQQILGQGPKLLIQFQNNGVVDDSQLPKDRFSAERLKGVDSTLKIQPAKLEDSAVYLCASSPRPSTPGWEKLFFGSGTQLSVL.

The chain links TRBV7-9 to TRBJ2-1. CDR3 size: 15 residues. In germline, CDR1 is SEHNR, CDR2 FQNEAQ (reference sequence). CDR3: CASSDSYPSYNEQFF.

The chain is built from TRBV3-1 and TRBJ1-3; the D gene TCRdb calls, TRBD1, cannot be checked with no DNA. CDR1 and CDR2 (germline): LGHDT, YNNKEL (reference sequence). The CDR3 totals 15 residues. CDR3 loop: CASSQEIQGRNTIYF.

The CDR3 loop is CASSSKLAGDLSYEQYF. This chain uses TRBV7-9 with TRBJ2-7; the TCRdb call, TRBD2, lacks DNA for checking. This CDR3 comprises 17 residues. The germline V gene has CDR1 SEHNR and CDR2 FQNEAQ (reference sequence).

The chain carries TRBV20-1 and TRBJ2-1. CDR1 and CDR2 from the germline V gene are DFQATT and SNEGSKA (reference sequence). The CDR3 runs 13 residues. CDR3 amino acids: CSVQKGYYNEQFF.

The CDR3: CASSIAGSHYNEQFF. This chain links TRBV19 with TRBJ2-1; TCRdb picks TRBD1, but there is no DNA to check that call. The CDR3 is 15 amino acids. Germline values: CDR1 LNHDA, CDR2 SQIVND (reference sequence). Looking up the rest from reference TRBV19 and TRBJ2-1 gives the full variable domain: DGGITQSPKYLFRKEGQNVTLSCEQNLNHDAMYWYRQDPGQGLRLIYYSQIVNDFQKGDIAEGYSVSREKKESFPLTVTSAQKNPTAFYLCASSIAGSHYNEQFFGPGTRLTVL.